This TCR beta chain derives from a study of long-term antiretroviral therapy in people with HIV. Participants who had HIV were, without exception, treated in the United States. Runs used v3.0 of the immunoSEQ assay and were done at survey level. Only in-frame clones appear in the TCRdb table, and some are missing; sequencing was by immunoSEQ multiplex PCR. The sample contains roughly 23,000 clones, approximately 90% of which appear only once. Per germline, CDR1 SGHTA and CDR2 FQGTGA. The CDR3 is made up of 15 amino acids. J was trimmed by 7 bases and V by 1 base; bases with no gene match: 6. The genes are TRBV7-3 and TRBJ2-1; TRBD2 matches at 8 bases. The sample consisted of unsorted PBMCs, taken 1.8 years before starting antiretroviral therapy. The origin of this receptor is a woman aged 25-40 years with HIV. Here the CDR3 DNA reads TGTGCCAGCAGCTTAATGGTAGCGGGGCGGAATGAGCAGTTCTTC. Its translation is CASSLMVAGRNEQFF.